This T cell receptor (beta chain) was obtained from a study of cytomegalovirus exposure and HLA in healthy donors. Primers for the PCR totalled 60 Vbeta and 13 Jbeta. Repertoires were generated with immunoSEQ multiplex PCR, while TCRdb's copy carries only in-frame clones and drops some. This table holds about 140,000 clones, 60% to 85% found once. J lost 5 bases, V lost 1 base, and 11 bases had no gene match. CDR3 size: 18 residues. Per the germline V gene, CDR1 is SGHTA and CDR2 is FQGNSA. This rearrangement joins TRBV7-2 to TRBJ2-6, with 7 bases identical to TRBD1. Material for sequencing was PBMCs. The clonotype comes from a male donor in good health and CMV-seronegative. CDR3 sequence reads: CASSLDRQGPPRANVLTF. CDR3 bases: TGTGCCAGCAGCTTAGATCGACAGGGTCCCCCTCGGGCCAACGTCCTGACTTTC.